This T cell receptor beta chain was identified during a study of T cell responses to AZD1222 COVID-19 vaccine. Trimming shortened V by 4 bases and J by 10 bases, and 8 bases separated the two germline ends. CDR1 and CDR2 (germline): LGHDT, YNNKEL (reference sequence). This CDR3 contains 11 residues. Here immunoSEQ multiplex PCR was the method, and the copy in TCRdb shows in-frame clones only, minus some. The repertoire holds approximately 150,000 clones, with almost 95% as singletons. The source was peripheral blood, collected on day 0 of AZD1222 vaccination. The clonotype originates from an adult in good health. The chain combines TRBV3-1 (or the pseudogene TRBV3-2) with TRBJ2-1; the D is unclear. For the CDR3, the DNA is TGTGCCAGCAGCCTCAAGCTAGAGCAGTTCTTC. This codes for CASSLKLEQFF.